This T cell receptor (beta chain) stems from a study of T-cell memory formation after mild COVID-19. Study-wide context: For the most part, TCR clusters were specific to one donor.

About this clonotype itself: Its specificity is unknown.

General study results and limits: Mainly in CM and EM were contracting CD4+ clones; CD8+ were in EMRA.

CDR3 length equals 15 residues. V lost 1 base to trimming and J lost 4 bases, with 13 bases between them. Germline V CDR1 and CDR2: MNHEY, SVGAGI. Amplification by 5'RACE using constant-segment primers produced TCR alpha and TCR beta cDNA libraries that carried sample barcodes and UMIs. TCRdb fed the 5' RACE reads into MiXCR, producing one record per CDR3 protein. The sample shows around 220,000 distinct CDR3 sequences, about 15% of them seen only once. This chain joins TRBV6-5 and TRBJ1-1; D uncertain. The sequence was obtained from a man aged 18 to 35 who had mild COVID-19 (a few samples of this study predate the infection). Cell type and time point are not known. Material: PBMCs or a T cell subset sorted from them (not recorded which). The CDR3 DNA is TGTGCCAGCAGTTACTACCCCGGTCGGGGCACTGAAGCTTTCTTT. It translates to CASSYYPGRGTEAFF.